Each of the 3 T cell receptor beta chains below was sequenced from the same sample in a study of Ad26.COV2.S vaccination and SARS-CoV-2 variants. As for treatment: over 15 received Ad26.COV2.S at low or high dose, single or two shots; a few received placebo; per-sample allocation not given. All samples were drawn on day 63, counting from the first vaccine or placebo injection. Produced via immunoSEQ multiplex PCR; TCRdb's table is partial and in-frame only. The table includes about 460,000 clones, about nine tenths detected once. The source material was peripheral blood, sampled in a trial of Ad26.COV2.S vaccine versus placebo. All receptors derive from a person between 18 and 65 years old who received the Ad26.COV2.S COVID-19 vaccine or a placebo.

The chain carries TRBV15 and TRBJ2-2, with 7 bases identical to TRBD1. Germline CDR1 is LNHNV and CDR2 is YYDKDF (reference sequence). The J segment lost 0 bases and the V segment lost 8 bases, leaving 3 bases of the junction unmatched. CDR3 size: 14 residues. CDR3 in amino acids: CATRDRANTGELFF. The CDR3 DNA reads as TGTGCCACCCGAGACAGGGCGAACACCGGGGAGCTGTTTTTT.

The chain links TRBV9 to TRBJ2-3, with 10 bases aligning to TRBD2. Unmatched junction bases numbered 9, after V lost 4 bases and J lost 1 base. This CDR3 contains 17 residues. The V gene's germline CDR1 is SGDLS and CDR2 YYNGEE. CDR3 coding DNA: TGTGCCAGCAGCCTGGCCCCCACTAGCGGGGGCACAGATACGCAGTATTTT. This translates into CASSLAPTSGGTDTQYF. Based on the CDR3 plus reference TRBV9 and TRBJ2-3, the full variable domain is DSGVTQTPKHLITATGQRVTLRCSPRSGDLSVYWYQQSLDQGLQFLIQYYNGEERAKGNILERFSAQQFPDLHSELNLSSLELGDSALYFCASSLAPTSGGTDTQYFGPGTRLTVL.

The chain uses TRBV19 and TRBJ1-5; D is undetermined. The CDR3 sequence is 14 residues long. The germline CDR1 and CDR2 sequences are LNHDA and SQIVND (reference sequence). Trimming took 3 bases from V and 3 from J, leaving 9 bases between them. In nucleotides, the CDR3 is TGTGCCAGTAGTATTCGGGATACCAATCAGCCCCAGCATTTT. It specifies CASSIRDTNQPQHF.